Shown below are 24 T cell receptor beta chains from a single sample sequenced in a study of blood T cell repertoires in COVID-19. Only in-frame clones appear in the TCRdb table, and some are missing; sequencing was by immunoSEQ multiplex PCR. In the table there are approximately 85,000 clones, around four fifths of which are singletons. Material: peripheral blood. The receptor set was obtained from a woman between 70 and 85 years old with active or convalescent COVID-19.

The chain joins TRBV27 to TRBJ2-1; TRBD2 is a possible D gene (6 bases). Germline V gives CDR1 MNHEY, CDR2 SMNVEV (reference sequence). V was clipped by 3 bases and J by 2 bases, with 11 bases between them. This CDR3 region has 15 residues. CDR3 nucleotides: TGTGCCAGCAGTTTGGAGGGTAACCCCTACAATGAGCAGTTCTTC. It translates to CASSLEGNPYNEQFF.

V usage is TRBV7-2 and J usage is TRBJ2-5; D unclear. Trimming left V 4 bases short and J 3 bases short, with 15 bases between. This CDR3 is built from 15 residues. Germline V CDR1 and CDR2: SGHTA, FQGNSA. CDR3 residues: CASSSYLVSKETQYF. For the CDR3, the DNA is TGTGCCAGCAGCTCCTACCTAGTATCCAAAGAGACCCAGTACTTC. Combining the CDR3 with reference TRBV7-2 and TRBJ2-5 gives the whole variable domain GAGVSQSPSNKVTEKGKDVELRCDPISGHTALYWYRQSLGQGLEFLIYFQGNSAPDKSGLPSDRFSAERTGGSVSTLTIQRTQQEDSAVYLCASSSYLVSKETQYFGPGTRLLVL.

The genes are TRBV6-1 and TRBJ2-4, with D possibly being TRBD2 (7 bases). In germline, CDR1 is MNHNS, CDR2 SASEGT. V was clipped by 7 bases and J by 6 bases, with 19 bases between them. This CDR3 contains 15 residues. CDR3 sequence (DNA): TGTGCCAGCACCGCGTCAGATAGGGGGGGAAACATTCAGTACTTC. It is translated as CASTASDRGGNIQYF.

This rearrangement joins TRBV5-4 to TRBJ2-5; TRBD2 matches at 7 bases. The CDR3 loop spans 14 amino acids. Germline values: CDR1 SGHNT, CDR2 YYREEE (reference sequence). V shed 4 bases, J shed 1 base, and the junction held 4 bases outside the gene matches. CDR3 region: CASSRSGAQETQYF. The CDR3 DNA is TGTGCCAGCAGCCGGAGCGGGGCCCAAGAGACCCAGTACTTC.

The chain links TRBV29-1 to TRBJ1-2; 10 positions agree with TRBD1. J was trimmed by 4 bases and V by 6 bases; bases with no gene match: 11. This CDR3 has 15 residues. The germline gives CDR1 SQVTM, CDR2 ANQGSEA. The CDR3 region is CSVRPTGQGFYGYTF. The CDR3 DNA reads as TGCAGCGTAAGGCCAACGGGACAGGGGTTCTATGGCTACACCTTC.

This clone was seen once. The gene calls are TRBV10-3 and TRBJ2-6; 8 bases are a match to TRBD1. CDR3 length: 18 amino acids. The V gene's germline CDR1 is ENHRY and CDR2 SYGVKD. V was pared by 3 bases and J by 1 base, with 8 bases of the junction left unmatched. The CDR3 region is CAISENQGASSGANVLTF. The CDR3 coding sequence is TGTGCCATCAGTGAAAATCAGGGGGCGTCGTCTGGGGCCAACGTCCTGACTTTC.

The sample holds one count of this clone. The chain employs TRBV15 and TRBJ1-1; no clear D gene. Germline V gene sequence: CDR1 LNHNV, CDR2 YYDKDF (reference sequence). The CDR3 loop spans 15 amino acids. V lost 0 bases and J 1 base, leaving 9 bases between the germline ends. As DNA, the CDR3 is TGTGCCACCAGCAGAGATTTAACAGCGAACACTGAAGCTTTCTTT. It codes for CATSRDLTANTEAFF.

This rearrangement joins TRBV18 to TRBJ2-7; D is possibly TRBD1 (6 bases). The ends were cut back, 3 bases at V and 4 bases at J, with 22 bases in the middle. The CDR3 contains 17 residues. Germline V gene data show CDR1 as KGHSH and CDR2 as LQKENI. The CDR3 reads CASSPPLNSETGYEQYF. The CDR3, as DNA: TGTGCCAGCTCACCCCCATTAAATTCGGAAACAGGGTACGAGCAGTACTTC.

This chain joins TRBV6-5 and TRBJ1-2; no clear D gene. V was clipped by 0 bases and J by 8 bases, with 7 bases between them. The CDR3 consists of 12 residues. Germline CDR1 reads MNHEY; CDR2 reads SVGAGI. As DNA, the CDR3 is TGTGCCAGCAGTTACTCGCGTTACGGCTACACCTTC. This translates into CASSYSRYGYTF.

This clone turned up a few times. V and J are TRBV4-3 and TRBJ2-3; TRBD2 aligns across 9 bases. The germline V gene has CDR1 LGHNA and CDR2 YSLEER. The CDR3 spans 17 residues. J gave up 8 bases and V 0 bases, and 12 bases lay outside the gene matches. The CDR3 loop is CASSQEVGGGAQGTQYF. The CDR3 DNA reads TGCGCCAGCAGCCAAGAGGTCGGCGGGGGGGCCCAGGGTACGCAGTATTTT.

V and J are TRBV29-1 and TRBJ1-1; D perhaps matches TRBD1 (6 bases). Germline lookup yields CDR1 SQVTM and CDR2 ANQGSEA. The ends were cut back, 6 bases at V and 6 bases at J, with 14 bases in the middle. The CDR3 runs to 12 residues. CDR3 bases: TGCAGCGTCCGGGGGGGGGCCGCTGAAGCTTTCTTT. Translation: CSVRGGAAEAFF.

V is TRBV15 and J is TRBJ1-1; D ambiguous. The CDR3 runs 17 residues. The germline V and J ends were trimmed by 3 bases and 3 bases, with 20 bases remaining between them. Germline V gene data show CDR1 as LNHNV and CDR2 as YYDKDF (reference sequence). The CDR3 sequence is CATSRAGSLNLDTEAFF. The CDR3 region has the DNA TGTGCCACCAGCAGGGCCGGGTCCCTGAATTTGGACACTGAAGCTTTCTTT.

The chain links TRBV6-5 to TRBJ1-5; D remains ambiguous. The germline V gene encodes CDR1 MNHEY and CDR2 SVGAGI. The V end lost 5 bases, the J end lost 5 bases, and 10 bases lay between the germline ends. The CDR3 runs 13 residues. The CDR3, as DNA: TGTGCCAGCAGTCGGCGGGAGGATCAGCCCCAGCATTTT. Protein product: CASSRREDQPQHF.

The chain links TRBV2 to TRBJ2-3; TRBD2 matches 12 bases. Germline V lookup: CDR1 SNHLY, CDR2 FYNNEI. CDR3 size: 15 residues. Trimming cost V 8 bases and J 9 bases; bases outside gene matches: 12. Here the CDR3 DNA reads TGTGCCAGCGACGCGACTAGCGGGGGTCCGGTGACGCAGTATTTT. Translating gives CASDATSGGPVTQYF.

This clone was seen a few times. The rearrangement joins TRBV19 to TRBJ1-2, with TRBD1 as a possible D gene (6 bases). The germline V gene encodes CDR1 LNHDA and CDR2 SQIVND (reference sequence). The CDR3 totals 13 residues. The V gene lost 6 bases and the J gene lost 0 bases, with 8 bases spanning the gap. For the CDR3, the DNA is TGTGCCAGTAGCGACAGGTCTAACTATGGCTACACCTTC. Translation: CASSDRSNYGYTF.

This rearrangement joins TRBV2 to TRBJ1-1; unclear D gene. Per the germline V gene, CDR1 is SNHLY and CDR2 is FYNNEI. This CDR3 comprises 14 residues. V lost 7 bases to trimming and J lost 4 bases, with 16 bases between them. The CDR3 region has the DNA TGTGCCAGCACCTTATACGGGAAGGGCACTGAAGCTTTCTTT. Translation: CASTLYGKGTEAFF.

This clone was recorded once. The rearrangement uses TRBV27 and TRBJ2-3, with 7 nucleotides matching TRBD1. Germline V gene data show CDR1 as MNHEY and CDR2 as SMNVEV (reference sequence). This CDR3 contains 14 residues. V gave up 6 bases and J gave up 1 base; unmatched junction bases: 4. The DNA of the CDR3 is TGTGCCAGCAGGGAAACAGGGGGCACAGATACGCAGTATTTT. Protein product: CASRETGGTDTQYF.

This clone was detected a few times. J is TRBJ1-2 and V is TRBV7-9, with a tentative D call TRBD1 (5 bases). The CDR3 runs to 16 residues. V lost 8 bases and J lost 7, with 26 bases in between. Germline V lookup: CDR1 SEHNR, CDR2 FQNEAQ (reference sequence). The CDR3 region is CASARGGNPSAGGYTF. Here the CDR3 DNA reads TGTGCCAGCGCCCGGGGCGGGAACCCCTCCGCTGGTGGCTACACCTTC.

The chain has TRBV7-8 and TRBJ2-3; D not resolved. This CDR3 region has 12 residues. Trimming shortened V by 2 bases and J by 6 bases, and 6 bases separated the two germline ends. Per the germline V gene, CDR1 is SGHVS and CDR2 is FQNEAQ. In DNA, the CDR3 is TGTGCCAGCAGCTTATTTGGCGATACGCAGTATTTT. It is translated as CASSLFGDTQYF.

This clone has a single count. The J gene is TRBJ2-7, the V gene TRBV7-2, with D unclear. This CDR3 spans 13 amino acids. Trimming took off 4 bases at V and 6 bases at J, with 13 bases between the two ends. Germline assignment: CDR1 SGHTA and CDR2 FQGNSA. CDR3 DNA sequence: TGTGCCAGCAGCTCTTTGAGGTTTGTCGAGCAGTACTTC. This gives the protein CASSSLRFVEQYF.

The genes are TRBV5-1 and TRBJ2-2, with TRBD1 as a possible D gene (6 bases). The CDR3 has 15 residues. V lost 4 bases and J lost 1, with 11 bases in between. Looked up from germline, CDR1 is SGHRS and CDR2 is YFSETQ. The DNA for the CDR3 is TGCGCCAGCAGCGTCGGACAGAGGAACACCGGGGAGCTGTTTTTT. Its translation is CASSVGQRNTGELFF.

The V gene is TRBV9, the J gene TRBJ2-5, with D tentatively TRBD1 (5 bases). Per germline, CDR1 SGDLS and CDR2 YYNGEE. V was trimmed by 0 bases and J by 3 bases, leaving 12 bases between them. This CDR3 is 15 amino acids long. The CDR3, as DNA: TGTGCCAGCAGCGTAGGGGGCTGGGGTGAAGAGACCCAGTACTTC. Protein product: CASSVGGWGEETQYF.

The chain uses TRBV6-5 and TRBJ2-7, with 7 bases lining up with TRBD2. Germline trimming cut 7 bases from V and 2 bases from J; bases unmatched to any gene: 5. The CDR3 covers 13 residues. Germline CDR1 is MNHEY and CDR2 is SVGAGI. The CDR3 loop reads CASTGRGTYEQYF. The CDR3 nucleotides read TGTGCCAGCACTGGGCGGGGGACCTACGAGCAGTACTTC.

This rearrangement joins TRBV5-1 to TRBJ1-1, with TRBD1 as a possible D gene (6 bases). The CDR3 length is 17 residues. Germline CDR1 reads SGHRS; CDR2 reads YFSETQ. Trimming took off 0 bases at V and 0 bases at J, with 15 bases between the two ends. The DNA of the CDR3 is TGCGCCAGCAGCTTGGGGGACCAGGGGAGAATGAACACTGAAGCTTTCTTT. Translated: CASSLGDQGRMNTEAFF.